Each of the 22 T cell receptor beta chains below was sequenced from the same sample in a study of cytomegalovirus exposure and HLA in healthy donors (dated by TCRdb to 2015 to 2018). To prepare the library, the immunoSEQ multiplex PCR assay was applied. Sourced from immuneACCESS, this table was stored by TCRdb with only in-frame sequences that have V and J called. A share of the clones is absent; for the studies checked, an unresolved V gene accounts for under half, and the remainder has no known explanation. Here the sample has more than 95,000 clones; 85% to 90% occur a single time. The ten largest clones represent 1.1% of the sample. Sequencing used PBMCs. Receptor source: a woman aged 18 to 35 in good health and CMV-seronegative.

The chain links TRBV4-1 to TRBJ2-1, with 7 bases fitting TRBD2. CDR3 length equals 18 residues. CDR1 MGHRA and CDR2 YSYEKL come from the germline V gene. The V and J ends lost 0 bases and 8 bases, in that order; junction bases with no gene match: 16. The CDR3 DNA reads TGCGCCAGCAGCCAAGAAGTCACCCGGGACCTAGCGGACGATGAGCAGTTCTTC. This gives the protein CASSQEVTRDLADDEQFF.

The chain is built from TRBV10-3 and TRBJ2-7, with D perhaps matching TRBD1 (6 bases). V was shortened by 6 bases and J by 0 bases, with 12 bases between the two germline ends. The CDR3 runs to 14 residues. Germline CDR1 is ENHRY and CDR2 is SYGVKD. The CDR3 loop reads CAISSGQSSYEQYV. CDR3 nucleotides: TGTGCCATCAGCTCCGGACAGAGCTCCTACGAGCAGTACGTC.

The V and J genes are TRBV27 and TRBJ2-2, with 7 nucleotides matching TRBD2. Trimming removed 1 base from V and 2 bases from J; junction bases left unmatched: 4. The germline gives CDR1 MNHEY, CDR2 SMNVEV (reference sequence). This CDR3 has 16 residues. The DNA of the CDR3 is TGTGCCAGCAGTTTATTCGGGGGACTAAACACCGGGGAGCTGTTTTTT. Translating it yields CASSLFGGLNTGELFF.

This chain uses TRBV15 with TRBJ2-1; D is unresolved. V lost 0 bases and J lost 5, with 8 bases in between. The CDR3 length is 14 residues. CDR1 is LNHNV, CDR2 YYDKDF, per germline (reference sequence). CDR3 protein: CATSRDRSNNEQFF. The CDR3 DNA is TGTGCCACCAGCAGAGATCGTAGCAACAATGAGCAGTTCTTC.

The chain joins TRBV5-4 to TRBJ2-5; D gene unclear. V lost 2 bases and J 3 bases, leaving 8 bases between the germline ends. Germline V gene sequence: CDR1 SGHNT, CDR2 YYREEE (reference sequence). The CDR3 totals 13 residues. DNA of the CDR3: TGTGCCAGCAGCTTCGGCACAGAAGAGACCCAGTACTTC. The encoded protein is CASSFGTEETQYF.

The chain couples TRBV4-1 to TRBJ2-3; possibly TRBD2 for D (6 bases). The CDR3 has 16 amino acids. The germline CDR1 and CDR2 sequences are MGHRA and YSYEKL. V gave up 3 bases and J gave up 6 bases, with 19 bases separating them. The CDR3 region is CASSHNVTGVPDTQYF. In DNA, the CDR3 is TGCGCCAGCAGCCATAACGTCACGGGAGTACCCGATACGCAGTATTTT.

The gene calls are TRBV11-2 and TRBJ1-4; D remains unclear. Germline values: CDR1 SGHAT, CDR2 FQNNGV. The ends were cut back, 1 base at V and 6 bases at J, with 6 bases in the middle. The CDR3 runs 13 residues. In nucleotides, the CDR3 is TGTGCCAGCAGCTTAGCCCAGGATGAAAAACTGTTTTTT. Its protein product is CASSLAQDEKLFF. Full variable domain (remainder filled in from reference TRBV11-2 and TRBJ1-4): EAGVAQSPRYKIIEKRQSVAFWCNPISGHATLYWYQQILGQGPKLLIQFQNNGVVDDSQLPKDRFSAERLKGVDSTLKIQPAKLEDSAVYLCASSLAQDEKLFFGSGTQLSVL.

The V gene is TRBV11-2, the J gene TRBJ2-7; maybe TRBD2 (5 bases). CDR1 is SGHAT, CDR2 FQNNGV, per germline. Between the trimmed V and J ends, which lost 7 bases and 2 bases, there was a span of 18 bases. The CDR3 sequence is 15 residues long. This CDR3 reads CASNNLLGGPYEQYF. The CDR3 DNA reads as TGTGCCAGCAACAACTTATTAGGCGGGCCCTACGAGCAGTACTTC. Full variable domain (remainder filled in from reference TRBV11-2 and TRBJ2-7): EAGVAQSPRYKIIEKRQSVAFWCNPISGHATLYWYQQILGQGPKLLIQFQNNGVVDDSQLPKDRFSAERLKGVDSTLKIQPAKLEDSAVYLCASNNLLGGPYEQYFGPGTRLTVT.

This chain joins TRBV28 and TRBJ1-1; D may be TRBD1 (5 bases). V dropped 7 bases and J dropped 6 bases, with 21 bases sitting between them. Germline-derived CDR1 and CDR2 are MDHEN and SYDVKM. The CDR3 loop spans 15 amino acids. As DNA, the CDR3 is TGTGCCAGCACCCCATCACTTCAGGGTTCGGCTGAAGCTTTCTTT. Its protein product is CASTPSLQGSAEAFF. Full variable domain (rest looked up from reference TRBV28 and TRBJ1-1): DVKVTQSSRYLVKRTGEKVFLECVQDMDHENMFWYRQDPGLGLRLIYFSYDVKMKEKGDIPEGYSVSREKKERFSLILESASTNQTSMYLCASTPSLQGSAEAFFGQGTRLTVV.

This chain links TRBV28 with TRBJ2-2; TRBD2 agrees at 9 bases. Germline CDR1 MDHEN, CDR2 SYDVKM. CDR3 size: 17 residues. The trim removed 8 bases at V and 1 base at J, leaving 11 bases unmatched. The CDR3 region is CASETLGGRVNTGELFF. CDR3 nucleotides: TGTGCCAGCGAAACCTTGGGCGGGAGGGTGAACACCGGGGAGCTGTTTTTT.

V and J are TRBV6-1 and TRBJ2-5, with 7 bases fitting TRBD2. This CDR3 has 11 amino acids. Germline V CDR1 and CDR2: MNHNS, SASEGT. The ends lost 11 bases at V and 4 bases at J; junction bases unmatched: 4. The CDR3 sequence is CACCGGETQYF. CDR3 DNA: TGTGCCTGTTGCGGGGGAGAGACCCAGTACTTC.

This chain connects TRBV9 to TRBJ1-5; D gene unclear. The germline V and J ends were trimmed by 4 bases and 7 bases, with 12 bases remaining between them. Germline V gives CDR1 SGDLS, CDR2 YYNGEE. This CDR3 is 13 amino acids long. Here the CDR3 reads CASSLTINQPQHF. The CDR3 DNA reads TGTGCCAGCAGCCTCACTATAAACCAGCCCCAGCATTTT.

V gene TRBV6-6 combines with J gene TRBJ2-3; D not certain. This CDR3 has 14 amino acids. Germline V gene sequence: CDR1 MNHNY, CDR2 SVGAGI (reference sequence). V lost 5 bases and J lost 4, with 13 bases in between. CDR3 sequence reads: CASSETNMADTQYF. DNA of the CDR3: TGTGCCAGCAGTGAGACAAACATGGCAGATACGCAGTATTTT.

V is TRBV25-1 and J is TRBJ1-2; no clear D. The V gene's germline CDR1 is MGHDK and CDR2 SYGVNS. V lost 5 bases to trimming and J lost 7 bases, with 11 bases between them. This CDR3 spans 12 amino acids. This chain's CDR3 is CASSTGPSGYTF. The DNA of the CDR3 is TGTGCCAGCAGTACCGGTCCCTCTGGCTACACCTTC.

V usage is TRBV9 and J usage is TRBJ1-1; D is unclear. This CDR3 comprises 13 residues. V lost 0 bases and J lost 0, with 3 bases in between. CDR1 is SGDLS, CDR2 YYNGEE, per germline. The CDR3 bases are TGTGCCAGCAGCGTAGCTGTGAACACTGAAGCTTTCTTT. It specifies CASSVAVNTEAFF.

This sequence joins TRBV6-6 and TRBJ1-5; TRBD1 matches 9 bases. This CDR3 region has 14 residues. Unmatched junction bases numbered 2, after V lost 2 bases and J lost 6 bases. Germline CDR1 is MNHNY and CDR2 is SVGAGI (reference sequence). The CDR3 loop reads CASSYTGGGQPQHF. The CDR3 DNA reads TGTGCCAGCAGTTACACAGGGGGCGGTCAGCCCCAGCATTTT.

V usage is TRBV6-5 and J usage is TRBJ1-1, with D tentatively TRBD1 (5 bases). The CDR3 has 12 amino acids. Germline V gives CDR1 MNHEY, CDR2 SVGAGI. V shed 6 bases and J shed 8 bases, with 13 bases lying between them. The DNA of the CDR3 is TGTGCCAGCAGCCCCCCCGCAGGGGAAGCTTTCTTT. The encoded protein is CASSPPAGEAFF.

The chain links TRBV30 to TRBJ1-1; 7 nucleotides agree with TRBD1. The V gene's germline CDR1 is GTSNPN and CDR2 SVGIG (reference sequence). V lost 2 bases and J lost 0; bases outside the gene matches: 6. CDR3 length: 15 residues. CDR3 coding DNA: TGTGCCTGGAGTTTAGGGACAGAATTGAACACTGAAGCTTTCTTT. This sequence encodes CAWSLGTELNTEAFF.

The CDR3: CSVTGQGRILDEQYF. The CDR3 region has the DNA TGCAGCGTGACGGGACAGGGGCGAATTCTGGACGAGCAGTACTTC. V and J are TRBV29-1 and TRBJ2-7; 10 bases fit TRBD1. Germline V gene lookup returns CDR1 SQVTM and CDR2 ANQGSEA. V trimming: 6 bases; J trimming: 5 bases; junction bases outside the gene matches: 13. CDR3 length: 15 amino acids.

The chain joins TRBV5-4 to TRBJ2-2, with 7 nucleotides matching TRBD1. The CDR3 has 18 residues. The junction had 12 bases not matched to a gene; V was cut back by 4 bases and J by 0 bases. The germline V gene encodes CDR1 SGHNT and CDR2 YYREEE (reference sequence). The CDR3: CASSKTGTAKTNTGELFF. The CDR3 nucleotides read TGTGCCAGCAGCAAAACCGGGACAGCTAAAACGAACACCGGGGAGCTGTTTTTT.

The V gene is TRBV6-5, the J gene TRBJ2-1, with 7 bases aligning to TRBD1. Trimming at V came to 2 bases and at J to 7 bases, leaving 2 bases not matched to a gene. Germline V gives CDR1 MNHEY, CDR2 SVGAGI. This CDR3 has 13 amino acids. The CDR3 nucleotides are TGTGCCAGCAGTTACCCGACAGGGAATGAGCAGTTCTTC. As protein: CASSYPTGNEQFF.

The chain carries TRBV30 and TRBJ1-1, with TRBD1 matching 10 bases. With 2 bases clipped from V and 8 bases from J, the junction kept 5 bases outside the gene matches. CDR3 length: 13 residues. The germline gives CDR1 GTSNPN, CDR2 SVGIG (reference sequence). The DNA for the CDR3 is TGTGCCTGGAGTCTAGTGGACAGGGGGGAAGCTTTCTTT. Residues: CAWSLVDRGEAFF.